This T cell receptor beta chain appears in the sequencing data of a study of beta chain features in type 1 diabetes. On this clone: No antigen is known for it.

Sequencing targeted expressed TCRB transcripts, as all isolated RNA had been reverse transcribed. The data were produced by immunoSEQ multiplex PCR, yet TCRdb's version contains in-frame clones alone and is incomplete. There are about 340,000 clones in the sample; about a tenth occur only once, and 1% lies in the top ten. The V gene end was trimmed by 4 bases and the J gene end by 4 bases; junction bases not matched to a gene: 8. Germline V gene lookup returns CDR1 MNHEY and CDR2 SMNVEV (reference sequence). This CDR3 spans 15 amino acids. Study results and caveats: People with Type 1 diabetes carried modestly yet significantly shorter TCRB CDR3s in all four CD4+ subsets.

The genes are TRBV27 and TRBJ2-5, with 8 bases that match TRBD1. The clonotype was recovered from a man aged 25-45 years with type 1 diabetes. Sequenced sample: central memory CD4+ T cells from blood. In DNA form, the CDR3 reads TGTGCCAGCAGTTCCCCGACAGGGGCCGGAGAGACCCAGTACTTC. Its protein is CASSSPTGAGETQYF.